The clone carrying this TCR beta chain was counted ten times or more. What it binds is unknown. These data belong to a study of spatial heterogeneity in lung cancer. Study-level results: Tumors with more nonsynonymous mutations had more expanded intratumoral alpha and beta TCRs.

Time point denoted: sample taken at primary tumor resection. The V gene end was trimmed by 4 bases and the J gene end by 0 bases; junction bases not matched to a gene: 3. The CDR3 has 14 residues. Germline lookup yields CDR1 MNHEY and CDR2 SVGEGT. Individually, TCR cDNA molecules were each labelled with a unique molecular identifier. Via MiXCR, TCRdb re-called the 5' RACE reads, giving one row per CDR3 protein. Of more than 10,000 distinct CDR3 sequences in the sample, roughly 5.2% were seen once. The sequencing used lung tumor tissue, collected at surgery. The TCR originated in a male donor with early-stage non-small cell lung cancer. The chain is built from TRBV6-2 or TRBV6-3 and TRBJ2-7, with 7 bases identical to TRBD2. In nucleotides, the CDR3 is TGTGCCAGCAGTTTATCGGGGGGCTCCTACGAGCAGTACGTC. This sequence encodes CASSLSGGSYEQYV.